This T cell receptor (beta chain) was observed in a study of brain metastases from non-small cell lung cancer. Germline V lookup: CDR1 SGDLS, CDR2 YYNGEE. V trimming: 0 bases; J trimming: 7 bases; junction bases outside the gene matches: 1. This CDR3 is 14 amino acids long. Generated by immunoSEQ multiplex PCR, the TCRdb table keeps only in-frame clones and is missing some. The table lists about 1,400 clones, approximately 78% of them singletons. In the case of this clone: Its specificity is not known.

Study-level points and caveats: Brain metastases had lower T-cell infiltration than primary tumors. T-cell clones appeared expanded in around 64% of brain metastases relative to matched primary tumors. Metastases had sparse T cells but largely shared repertoires with primaries.

The rearrangement joins TRBV9 to TRBJ2-1; TRBD1 agrees at 10 bases. The receptor was isolated from a donor over 35 with non-small cell lung cancer. Specimen: primary lung tumor tissue. The CDR3 here is CASSVGTGGNEQFF. CDR3 DNA sequence: TGTGCCAGCAGCGTAGGGACAGGGGGTAATGAGCAGTTCTTC. Drawing the rest from reference TRBV9 and TRBJ2-1, the complete variable domain is DSGVTQTPKHLITATGQRVTLRCSPRSGDLSVYWYQQSLDQGLQFLIQYYNGEERAKGNILERFSAQQFPDLHSELNLSSLELGDSALYFCASSVGTGGNEQFFGPGTRLTVL.